Shown below are 24 T cell receptor beta chains from a single sample sequenced in a study of cytomegalovirus exposure and HLA in healthy donors. Vbeta (60) and Jbeta (13) primers were used in the PCR. The repertoire was sequenced with immunoSEQ multiplex PCR; TCRdb's copy has only in-frame clones and lacks some. This sample carries fewer than 150,000 clones, with roughly 2.6% going to the ten biggest clones. Sequencing used PBMCs. The receptors shown here come from a man aged 35 to 55 in good health and CMV-seronegative.

J is TRBJ1-6 and V is TRBV28; D gene uncertain. The germline gives CDR1 MDHEN, CDR2 SYDVKM. V gave up 7 bases and J gave up 6 bases, with 16 bases separating them. This CDR3 has 15 amino acids. CDR3 coding DNA: TGTGCCAGCAATACCCTAGGATCGGGTAATTCACCCCTCCACTTT. Translation: CASNTLGSGNSPLHF. The complete variable domain, with remaining parts taken from reference TRBV28 and TRBJ1-6, reads DVKVTQSSRYLVKRTGEKVFLECVQDMDHENMFWYRQDPGLGLRLIYFSYDVKMKEKGDIPEGYSVSREKKERFSLILESASTNQTSMYLCASNTLGSGNSPLHFGNGTRLTVT.

The rearrangement uses TRBV19 and TRBJ1-2, with D tentatively TRBD1 (6 bases). Germline loops: CDR1 LNHDA, CDR2 SQIVND (reference sequence). This CDR3 has 14 residues. V was cut by 7 bases and J by 2 bases, with 14 bases left in between. The CDR3 region has the DNA TGTGCCAGTAATTGGGGGCGAGGGAACTATGGCTACACCTTC. As protein: CASNWGRGNYGYTF.

The chain is built from TRBV7-2 and TRBJ2-2; D is undetermined. The length of the CDR3 is 12 residues. Germline V gene lookup returns CDR1 SGHTA and CDR2 FQGNSA. Trimming cost V 3 bases and J 7 bases, with 6 bases left between them. CDR3 DNA sequence: TGTGCCAGCAGCTTCGGTGGCGGGGAGCTGTTTTTT. Translating gives CASSFGGGELFF.

The gene calls are TRBV2 and TRBJ1-5; 9 nucleotides agree with TRBD1. The V gene's germline CDR1 is SNHLY and CDR2 FYNNEI. CDR3 size: 15 residues. V gave up 4 bases and J gave up 2 bases; unmatched junction bases: 3. The CDR3 DNA follows: TGTGCCAGCAGTGGAGGGGACAGGGGCAATCAGCCCCAGCATTTT. Amino acid sequence: CASSGGDRGNQPQHF. Full variable domain (remainder filled in from reference TRBV2 and TRBJ1-5): EPEVTQTPSHQVTQMGQEVILRCVPISNHLYFYWYRQILGQKVEFLVSFYNNEISEKSEIFDDQFSVERPDGSNFTLKIRSTKLEDSAMYFCASSGGDRGNQPQHFGDGTRLSIL.

For the CDR3, the DNA is TGTGCCAGCACCGGGACAGTGAACACTGAAGCTTTCTTT. This gives the protein CASTGTVNTEAFF. V usage is TRBV2 and J usage is TRBJ1-1, with 7 bases that match TRBD1. V lost 7 bases, J lost 0 bases, and 2 bases stayed unmatched. There are 13 residues in the CDR3. Per germline, CDR1 SNHLY and CDR2 FYNNEI.

The genes are TRBV5-1 and TRBJ1-1; D not certain. The CDR3 totals 15 residues. Trimming removed 2 bases from V and 0 bases from J, with 11 bases in between. The germline V gene encodes CDR1 SGHRS and CDR2 YFSETQ. CDR3 nucleotides: TGCGCCAGCAGCTTAGAAACAGACATGAACACTGAAGCTTTCTTT. It specifies CASSLETDMNTEAFF.

The chain combines TRBV9 with TRBJ2-7; TRBD1 might be the D (6 bases). The germline V and J ends were trimmed by 4 bases and 2 bases, with 16 bases remaining between them. This CDR3 comprises 15 residues. Germline V gene lookup returns CDR1 SGDLS and CDR2 YYNGEE. This chain's CDR3 is CASSFGTLDTYEQYF. The CDR3 DNA follows: TGTGCCAGCAGCTTCGGGACACTTGACACCTACGAGCAGTACTTC.

The chain recombines TRBV5-4 with TRBJ2-7, with 7 bases fitting TRBD1. Germline CDR1 is SGHNT and CDR2 is YYREEE (reference sequence). V trimming: 4 bases; J trimming: 5 bases; junction bases outside the gene matches: 6. This CDR3 is built from 13 residues. The CDR3 nucleotides read TGTGCCAGCAGCCAGACAGGGAGAGACGAGCAGTACTTC. It encodes CASSQTGRDEQYF.

V usage is TRBV7-8 and J usage is TRBJ1-5; 7 nucleotides agree with TRBD1. Looked up from germline, CDR1 is SGHVS and CDR2 is FQNEAQ. V dropped 1 base and J dropped 7; count of bases not matched to a gene: 10. This CDR3 has 16 residues. Here the CDR3 DNA reads TGTGCCAGCAGCTTAGAGGGACAGTCGGTGCGCCAGCCCCAGCATTTT. Encoded protein: CASSLEGQSVRQPQHF.

The chain recombines TRBV29-1 with TRBJ2-1, with D perhaps matching TRBD1 (6 bases). Germline loops: CDR1 SQVTM, CDR2 ANQGSEA. The CDR3 is made up of 12 amino acids. The V end was cut by 5 bases, the J end by 7 bases, with 12 bases between. The CDR3 bases are TGCAGCGTTAGGGACACGGGTAATGAGCAGTTCTTC. Its protein product is CSVRDTGNEQFF.

V is TRBV11-3 and J is TRBJ2-3; 11 nucleotides match TRBD2. The CDR3 is made up of 16 amino acids. The V gene end was trimmed by 5 bases and the J gene end by 2 bases; junction bases not matched to a gene: 6. Germline V gene data show CDR1 as SGHNT and CDR2 as YENEEA. The CDR3, as DNA: TGTGCCAGCAGCCCAGTAGCGGGGGGGCTCACAGATACGCAGTATTTT. It is translated as CASSPVAGGLTDTQYF.

The chain joins TRBV10-3 to TRBJ1-1, with D possibly matching TRBD1 (5 bases). V was cut by 11 bases and J by 3 bases, with 13 bases left in between. The germline V gene has CDR1 ENHRY and CDR2 SYGVKD. The CDR3 runs 12 residues. The DNA for the CDR3 is TGTGCCGGCCGCGGGGCGGACACTGAAGCTTTCTTT. Protein: CAGRGADTEAFF.

The chain has TRBV29-1 and TRBJ1-5, with D perhaps TRBD1 (5 bases). The CDR3 is made up of 12 amino acids. V was shortened by 4 bases and J by 3 bases, with 7 bases between the two germline ends. From germline, CDR1 is SQVTM and CDR2 ANQGSEA. The CDR3 bases are TGCAGCGTTGGACAGCCCAATCAGCCCCAGCATTTT. Translation gives CSVGQPNQPQHF.

V gene TRBV6-1 combines with J gene TRBJ1-2; 8 bases line up with TRBD1. The CDR3 has 14 residues. V lost 6 bases, J lost 3 bases, and 6 bases stayed unmatched. Germline V lookup: CDR1 MNHNS, CDR2 SASEGT. The CDR3 sequence is CASRDRAEDYGYTF. CDR3 bases: TGTGCCAGCAGGGACAGGGCAGAAGACTATGGCTACACCTTC.

The CDR3 DNA is TGCGCCAGCAGCCAGGCACTAGCGGGGGGTTTAGATGAGCAGTTCTTC. It codes for CASSQALAGGLDEQFF. The chain joins TRBV4-3 to TRBJ2-1; 12 bases are a match to TRBD2. This CDR3 has 16 amino acids. Germline V gene lookup returns CDR1 LGHNA and CDR2 YSLEER. The V and J ends lost 3 bases and 8 bases, in that order; junction bases with no gene match: 8.

The genes are TRBV6-1 and TRBJ2-6; possibly TRBD1 for D (6 bases). From germline, CDR1 is MNHNS and CDR2 SASEGT. V shed 6 bases and J shed 2 bases, with 11 bases lying between them. The CDR3 covers 15 residues. In DNA form, the CDR3 reads TGTGCCAGCAGGAGGGGGACAACTGGGGCCAACGTCCTGACTTTC. It codes for CASRRGTTGANVLTF.

This chain links TRBV11-2 with TRBJ1-1, with 7 bases aligning to TRBD1. The V gene's germline CDR1 is SGHAT and CDR2 FQNNGV. This CDR3 is 16 amino acids long. Trimming cost V 2 bases and J 0 bases; bases outside gene matches: 6. The CDR3 protein is CASSLTGVDMNTEAFF. The CDR3 DNA reads as TGTGCCAGCAGCTTAACAGGGGTCGACATGAACACTGAAGCTTTCTTT.

The chain recombines TRBV9 with TRBJ2-5, with 7 nucleotides matching TRBD1. The CDR3 consists of 14 residues. V lost 4 bases, J lost 3 bases, and 6 bases stayed unmatched. Germline V gene data show CDR1 as SGDLS and CDR2 as YYNGEE. CDR3 region: CASSHGQAEETQYF. The CDR3 DNA reads TGTGCCAGCAGCCACGGACAGGCCGAAGAGACCCAGTACTTC. Variable domain in full (rest from reference TRBV9 and TRBJ2-5): DSGVTQTPKHLITATGQRVTLRCSPRSGDLSVYWYQQSLDQGLQFLIQYYNGEERAKGNILERFSAQQFPDLHSELNLSSLELGDSALYFCASSHGQAEETQYFGPGTRLLVL.

V usage is TRBV19 and J usage is TRBJ2-7; 7 bases match TRBD2. V shed 8 bases, J shed 7 bases, and the junction held 11 bases outside the gene matches. This CDR3 spans 13 amino acids. CDR1 is LNHDA, CDR2 SQIVND, per germline (reference sequence). For the CDR3, the DNA is TGTGCCAGTCTTCAGCGGGGATACCTGGAGCAGTACTTC. As protein: CASLQRGYLEQYF. Variable domain in full (rest from reference TRBV19 and TRBJ2-7): DGGITQSPKYLFRKEGQNVTLSCEQNLNHDAMYWYRQDPGQGLRLIYYSQIVNDFQKGDIAEGYSVSREKKESFPLTVTSAQKNPTAFYLCASLQRGYLEQYFGPGTRLTVT.

V is TRBV11-2 and J is TRBJ1-2, with 9 bases lining up with TRBD1. The trim removed 2 bases at V and 2 bases at J, leaving 3 bases unmatched. Germline assignment: CDR1 SGHAT and CDR2 FQNNGV. The CDR3 is 15 amino acids. CDR3 sequence: CASSLPGQGNYGYTF. CDR3 sequence (DNA): TGTGCCAGCAGCTTACCTGGACAGGGGAACTATGGCTACACCTTC.

The chain recombines TRBV5-4 with TRBJ1-1; tentative D call: TRBD1 (5 bases). Trimming pared 1 base from V and 5 bases from J, leaving 12 bases between. The CDR3 is made up of 14 amino acids. In germline, CDR1 is SGHNT, CDR2 YYREEE (reference sequence). CDR3 sequence: CASSLSRPGTEAFF. The CDR3, as DNA: TGTGCCAGCAGCTTGAGCCGTCCAGGGACTGAAGCTTTCTTT.

The genes are TRBV7-7 and TRBJ2-7; 8 bases align to TRBD2. V was pared by 6 bases and J by 3 bases, with 4 bases of the junction left unmatched. The CDR3 is made up of 13 amino acids. Per the germline V gene, CDR1 is SSHAT and CDR2 is FNYEAQ (reference sequence). The CDR3 coding sequence is TGTGCCAGCAGTCGGGGGGGCGGCTACGAGCAGTACTTC. It specifies CASSRGGGYEQYF. Variable domain in full (rest from reference TRBV7-7 and TRBJ2-7): GAGVSQSPRYKVTKRGQDVTLRCDPISSHATLYWYQQALGQGPEFLTYFNYEAQPDKSGLPSDRFSAERPEGSISTLTIQRTEQRDSAMYRCASSRGGGYEQYFGPGTRLTVT.

This chain uses TRBV29-1 with TRBJ1-1, with 10 bases identical to TRBD1. CDR1 and CDR2 (germline): SQVTM, ANQGSEA. V lost 7 bases to trimming and J lost 1 base; unmatched junction nucleotides: 3. The CDR3 contains 13 residues. The CDR3 here is CSAGTGENTEAFF. CDR3 DNA sequence: TGCAGCGCCGGGACAGGGGAGAACACTGAAGCTTTCTTT.

The genes are TRBV7-6 and TRBJ2-3; 8 bases fit TRBD1. CDR3 size: 17 residues. V lost 2 bases to trimming and J lost 4 bases; unmatched junction nucleotides: 11. Looked up from germline, CDR1 is SGHVS and CDR2 is FNYEAQ. CDR3 loop: CASSLFILGQGPDTQYF. The CDR3, as DNA: TGTGCCAGCAGCTTATTTATTTTAGGACAGGGACCAGATACGCAGTATTTT.